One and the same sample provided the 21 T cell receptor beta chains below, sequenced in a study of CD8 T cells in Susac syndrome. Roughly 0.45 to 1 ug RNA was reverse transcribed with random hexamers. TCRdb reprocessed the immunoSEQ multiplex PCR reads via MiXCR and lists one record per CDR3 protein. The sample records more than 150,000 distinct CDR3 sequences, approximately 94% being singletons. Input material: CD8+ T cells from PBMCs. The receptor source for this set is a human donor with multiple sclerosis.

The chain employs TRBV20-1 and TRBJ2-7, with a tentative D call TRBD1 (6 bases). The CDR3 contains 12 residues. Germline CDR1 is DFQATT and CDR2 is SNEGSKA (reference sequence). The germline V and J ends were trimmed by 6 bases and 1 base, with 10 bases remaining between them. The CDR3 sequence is CSANRESYEQYF. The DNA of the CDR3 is TGCAGTGCGAACAGGGAGTCCTACGAGCAGTACTTC.

Written as DNA, the CDR3 is TGCAGCGTTGAAGAGGAGTCAGGGGACTATGGCTACACCTTC. Protein sequence: CSVEEESGDYGYTF. This sequence joins TRBV29-1 and TRBJ1-2, with D possibly TRBD1 on 6 matching bases. Trimming pared 0 bases from V and 3 bases from J, leaving 11 bases between. The CDR3 runs to 14 residues. Germline CDR1 SQVTM, CDR2 ANQGSEA.

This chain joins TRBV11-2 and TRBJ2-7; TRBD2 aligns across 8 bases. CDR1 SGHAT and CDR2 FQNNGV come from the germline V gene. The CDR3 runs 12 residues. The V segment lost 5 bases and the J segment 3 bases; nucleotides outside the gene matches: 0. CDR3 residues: CASSRGGYEQYF. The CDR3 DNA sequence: TGTGCCAGCAGCCGGGGGGGCTACGAGCAGTACTTC.

CDR3 loop: CASSSGTSWLENEQFF. Written as DNA, the CDR3 is TGTGCCAGCAGCTCTGGGACTAGCTGGTTAGAGAATGAGCAGTTCTTC. V usage is TRBV7-3 and J usage is TRBJ2-1; 9 bases match TRBD2. After removal of 4 bases from V and 7 bases from J, the junction contained 11 bases not matched to a gene. CDR1 is SGHTA, CDR2 FQGTGA, per germline. The CDR3 has 16 residues.

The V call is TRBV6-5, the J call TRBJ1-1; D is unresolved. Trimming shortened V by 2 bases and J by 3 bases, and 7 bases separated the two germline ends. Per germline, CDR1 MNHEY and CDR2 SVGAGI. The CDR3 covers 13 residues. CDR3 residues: CASSYTAYTEAFF. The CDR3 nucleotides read TGTGCCAGCAGTTACACAGCTTACACTGAAGCTTTCTTT.

In DNA form, the CDR3 reads TGTGCCTGGAGTGTAGCCAGCTACAATGAGCAGTTCTTC. Its protein is CAWSVASYNEQFF. This chain uses TRBV30 with TRBJ2-1, with D unresolved. The CDR3 extends over 13 amino acids. With 0 bases removed from V and 3 bases from J, the gap between germline ends came to 6 bases. Germline CDR1 and CDR2: GTSNPN and SVGIG (reference sequence).

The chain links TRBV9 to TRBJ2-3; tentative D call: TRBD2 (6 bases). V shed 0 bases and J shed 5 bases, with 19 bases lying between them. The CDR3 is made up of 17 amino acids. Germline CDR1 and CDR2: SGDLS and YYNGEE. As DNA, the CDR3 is TGTGCCAGCAGCGTAGTGGAACTAGCCCAATCTAAAGATACGCAGTATTTT. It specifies CASSVVELAQSKDTQYF.

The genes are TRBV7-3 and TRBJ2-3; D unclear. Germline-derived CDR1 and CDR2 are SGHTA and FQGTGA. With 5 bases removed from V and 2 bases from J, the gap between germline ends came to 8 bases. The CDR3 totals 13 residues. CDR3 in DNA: TGTGCCAGCAGCAGGCGAGCCACAGATACGCAGTATTTT. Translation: CASSRRATDTQYF.

The CDR3 region has the DNA TGCGCCAGCAGCCAAGAGTGGCAGGATAGTCAGCCCCAGCATTTT. This encodes CASSQEWQDSQPQHF. The rearrangement uses TRBV4-1 and TRBJ1-5; D call uncertain. Germline V gives CDR1 MGHRA, CDR2 YSYEKL. Trimming took 0 bases from V and 6 from J, leaving 12 bases between them. The CDR3 totals 15 residues.

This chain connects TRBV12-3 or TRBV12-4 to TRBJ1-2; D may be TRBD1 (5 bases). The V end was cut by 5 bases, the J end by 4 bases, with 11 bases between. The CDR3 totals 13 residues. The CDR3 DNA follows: TGTGCCAGCAGTCCCGCCGGGGGCTATGGCTACACCTTC. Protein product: CASSPAGGYGYTF.

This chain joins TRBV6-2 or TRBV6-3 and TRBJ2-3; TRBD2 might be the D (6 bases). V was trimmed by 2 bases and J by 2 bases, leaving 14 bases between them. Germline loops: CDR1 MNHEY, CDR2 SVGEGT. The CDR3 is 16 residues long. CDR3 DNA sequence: TGTGCCAGCAGTTACCTGGGGGACTCACACACAGATACGCAGTATTTT. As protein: CASSYLGDSHTDTQYF.

CDR3 nucleotide sequence: TGTGCCAGCAGCCCCCTCCTAGGGACAGTTAACACTGAAGCTTTCTTT. Translating it yields CASSPLLGTVNTEAFF. The chain couples TRBV27 to TRBJ1-1; TRBD1 aligns across 7 bases. J gave up 2 bases and V 6 bases, and 12 bases lay outside the gene matches. The CDR3 is made up of 16 amino acids. The V gene's germline CDR1 is MNHEY and CDR2 SMNVEV (reference sequence).

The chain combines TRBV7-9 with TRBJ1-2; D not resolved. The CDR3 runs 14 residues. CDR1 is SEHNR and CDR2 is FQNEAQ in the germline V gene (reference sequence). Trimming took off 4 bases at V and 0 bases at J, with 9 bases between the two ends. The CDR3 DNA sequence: TGTGCCAGCAGCTCTCCTCTAGCTAACTATGGCTACACCTTC. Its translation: CASSSPLANYGYTF.

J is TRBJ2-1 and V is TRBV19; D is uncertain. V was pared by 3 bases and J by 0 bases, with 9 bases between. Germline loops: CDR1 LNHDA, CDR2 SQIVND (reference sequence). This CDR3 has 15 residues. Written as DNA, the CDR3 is TGTGCCAGTAGTATGGGAATTAGCTCCTACAATGAGCAGTTCTTC. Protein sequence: CASSMGISSYNEQFF.

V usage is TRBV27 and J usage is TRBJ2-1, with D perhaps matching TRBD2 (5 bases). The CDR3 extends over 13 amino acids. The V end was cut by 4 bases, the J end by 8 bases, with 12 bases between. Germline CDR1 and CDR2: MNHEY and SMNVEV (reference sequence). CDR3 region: CASSSWVGDEQFF. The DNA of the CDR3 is TGTGCCAGCAGTTCCTGGGTCGGGGATGAGCAGTTCTTC.

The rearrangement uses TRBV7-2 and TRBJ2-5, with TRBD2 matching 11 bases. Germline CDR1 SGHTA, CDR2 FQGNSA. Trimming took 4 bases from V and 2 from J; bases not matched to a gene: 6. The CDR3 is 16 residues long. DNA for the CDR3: TGTGCCAGCAGCTCAACTAGCGGGGGCTGGCAAGAGACCCAGTACTTC. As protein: CASSSTSGGWQETQYF.

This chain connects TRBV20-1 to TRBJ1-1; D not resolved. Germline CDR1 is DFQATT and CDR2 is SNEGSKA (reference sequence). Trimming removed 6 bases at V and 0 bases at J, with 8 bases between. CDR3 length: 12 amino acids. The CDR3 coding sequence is TGCAGTGCGGAGGGCCTGAACACTGAAGCTTTCTTT. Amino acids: CSAEGLNTEAFF.

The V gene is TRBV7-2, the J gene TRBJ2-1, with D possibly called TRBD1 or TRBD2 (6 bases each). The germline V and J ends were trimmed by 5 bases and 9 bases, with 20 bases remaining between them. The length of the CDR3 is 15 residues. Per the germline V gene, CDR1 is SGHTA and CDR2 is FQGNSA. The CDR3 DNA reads TGTGCCAGCAGCGGACGACTAGGGGGATGGGGTGAGCAGTTCTTC. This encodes CASSGRLGGWGEQFF.

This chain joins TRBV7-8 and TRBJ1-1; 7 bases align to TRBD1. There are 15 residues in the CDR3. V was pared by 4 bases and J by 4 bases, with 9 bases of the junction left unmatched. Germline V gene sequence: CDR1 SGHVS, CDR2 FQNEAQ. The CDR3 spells CASSSGPGQTTEAFF. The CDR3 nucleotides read TGTGCCAGCAGCTCAGGACCGGGACAGACCACTGAAGCTTTCTTT.

CDR3 amino acids: CAIRITSEETQYF. The CDR3 DNA follows: TGTGCCATCAGAATTACTAGCGAAGAGACCCAGTACTTC. The chain uses TRBV10-3 and TRBJ2-5, with 7 bases matching TRBD2. With V trimmed by 6 bases and J by 3 bases, 4 bases remained unmatched. This CDR3 contains 13 residues. Germline V gene data show CDR1 as ENHRY and CDR2 as SYGVKD.

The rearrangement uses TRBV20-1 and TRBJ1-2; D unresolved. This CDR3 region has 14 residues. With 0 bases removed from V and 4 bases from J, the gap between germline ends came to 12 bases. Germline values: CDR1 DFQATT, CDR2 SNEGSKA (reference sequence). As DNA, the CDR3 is TGCAGTGCTAGAGATAGGCAGTCTGCCTATGGCTACACCTTC. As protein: CSARDRQSAYGYTF.